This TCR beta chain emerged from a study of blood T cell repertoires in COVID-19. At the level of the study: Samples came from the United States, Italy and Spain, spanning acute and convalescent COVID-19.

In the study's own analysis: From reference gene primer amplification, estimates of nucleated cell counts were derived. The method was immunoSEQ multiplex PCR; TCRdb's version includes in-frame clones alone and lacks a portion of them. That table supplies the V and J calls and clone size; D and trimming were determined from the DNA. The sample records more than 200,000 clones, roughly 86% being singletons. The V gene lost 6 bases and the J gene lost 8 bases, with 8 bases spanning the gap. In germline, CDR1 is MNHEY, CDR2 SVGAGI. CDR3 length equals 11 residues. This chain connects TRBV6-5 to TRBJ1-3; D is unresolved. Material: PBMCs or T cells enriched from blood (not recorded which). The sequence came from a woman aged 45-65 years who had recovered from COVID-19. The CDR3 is CASRRVDTIYF. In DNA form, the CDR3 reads TGTGCCAGCAGACGGGTAGACACCATATATTTT.